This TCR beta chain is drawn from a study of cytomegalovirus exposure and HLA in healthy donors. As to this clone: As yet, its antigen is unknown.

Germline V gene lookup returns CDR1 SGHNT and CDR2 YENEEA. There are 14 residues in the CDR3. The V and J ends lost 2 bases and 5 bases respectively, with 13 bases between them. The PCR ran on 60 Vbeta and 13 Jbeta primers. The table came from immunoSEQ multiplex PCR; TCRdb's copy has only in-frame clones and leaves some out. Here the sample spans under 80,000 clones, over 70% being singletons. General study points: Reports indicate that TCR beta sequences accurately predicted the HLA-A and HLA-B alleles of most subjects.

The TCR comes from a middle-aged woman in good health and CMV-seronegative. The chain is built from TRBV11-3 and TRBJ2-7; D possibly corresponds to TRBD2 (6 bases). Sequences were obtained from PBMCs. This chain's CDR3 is CASSLRGIGDEQYF. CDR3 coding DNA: TGTGCCAGCAGCTTACGCGGGATAGGCGACGAGCAGTACTTC. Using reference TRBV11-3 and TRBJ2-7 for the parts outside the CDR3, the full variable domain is EAGVVQSPRYKIIEKKQPVAFWCNPISGHNTLYWYLQNLGQGPELLIRYENEEAVDDSQLPKDRFSAERLKGVDSTLKIQPAELGDSAVYLCASSLRGIGDEQYFGPGTRLTVT.